The source of this TCR beta chain is a study of shared clonotypes between healthy human individuals (TCRdb year 2020). Describing the broader study: The cohort included three men and a couple of women between 18 and 49 years of age. Blood TCR repertoires of roughly 5 healthy adults were deeply sequenced to estimate repertoire size and the extent of clonotype sharing between individuals. Different laboratories and diverse techniques were used to prepare libraries and sequence TCR repertoires, to increase sequencing depth and limit assay-specific biases. Leukapheresis yielded between about 0.9 and 8.9 billion PBMCs per donor.

Using the deep immunoSEQ assay, TCR CDR3 regions were amplified from genomic DNA by multiplex PCR. Extracted genomic DNA from each cell subset was spread evenly across all wells of several immunoSEQ 96-well plates, with each plate serving as a replicate. For unsorted PBMC, each replicate PCR was loaded with approximately 330 ng genomic DNA, equivalent to tens of thousands of T cell genomes. Genomic DNA from unsorted PBMC was sequenced over ten immunoSEQ deep assay plates. Purified libraries were measured with a Qubit 3.0 fluorometer, size-checked on a Bioanalyzer 2100, and measured again with the KAPA Library Quantification kit. A separate single-read 150-cycle Illumina NextSeq 550 flow cell was used to sequence each immunoSEQ 96-well plate. In the source study's methods: Because only junctional sequences without quality scores were contained in the immunoSEQ output, filtering matching that applied to full-length reads could not be performed. Sequences were annotated with PyIR, a Python wrapper for IgBLAST v1.9, using IMGT germline references to assign V/J genes and CDR3. Reads were removed for weak V/J assignments (E-value above 1e-6), missing CDR3, stop codons, out-of-frame junctions, or ambiguous translated residues. A V3J clonotype was defined by an identical inferred V gene, J gene, and CDR3 amino acid sequence. Percentage overlap between repertoires was computed as shared unique clonotypes divided by the size of the smaller repertoire. Repertoire richness was assessed with RTK rarefaction, the Chao1 estimator, and Recon v2.1 estimates of unobserved clonotypes. TCRdb retrieved this table from immuneACCESS and kept in-frame rearrangements only. Not all clones are present; in checked studies, unresolved V genes account for under half, and no reason is known for the remainder. That table gives V, J and clone size, and the DNA gave D and trimming. The sample records 400,000 to 600,000 clones, about 76% of which are singletons. Clones ranked in the top ten supply less than 15% of the sample.

Points the paper makes about the study in general: The small number of donors limited the genetic and exposure-history diversity represented. Sampling was limited to blood, and TCR repertoires in tissue likely differ from TCR repertoires in blood. Pairwise subsampling led to the expectation that sequencing depth would affect the degree of clonotype sharing among donors.

Concerning this clone: It has no known antigen specificity. One base away there is no much larger clone; base qualities are not given.

The donors were healthy, HIV-negative adults who had no recently reported acute infections or vaccinations. Every donor was a Caucasian adult residing in Nashville, Tennessee, USA. For unsorted samples, 85 million to 100 million PBMCs were counted, and genomic DNA was extracted using the QIAamp DNA Blood Mini kit. After blood collection by leukapheresis, PBMCs were isolated using Ficoll-Histopaque density gradient centrifugation and then cryopreserved in the vapor phase of liquid nitrogen. From a lookup of the germline V gene, CDR1 and CDR2 are SGHVS and FQNEAQ. The CDR3 starts with the cysteine, ends with the phenylalanine, and has 15 residues. Just the 45-base CDR3 DNA is kept, in frame starting at base 1.

This clonotype originated in a woman aged 40 to 50 in good health. Some clones in this sample may be carry-over from other donors' samples. The chain links TRBV7-8 with TRBJ2-5; 8 bases in the middle match TRBD1. The J call may be in error: the DNA end matches TRBJ2-7 better. What was sequenced was PBMCs. The base sequence is TGTGCCAGCAGCCCGACCGACAGGGGAGGCTACGAGCAGTACTTC. This translates into CASSPTDRGGYEQYF.